The 28 T cell receptor beta chains below come from one sample, sequenced in a study of shared clonotypes between healthy human individuals. Using immunoSEQ multiplex PCR, the repertoire was profiled, and TCRdb retains in-frame clones only, with some absent. This table holds 2 million to 2.5 million clones, about 90% found once. Sequencing used naive CD4+ T cells from PBMCs. As for subset: CD45RA+ positively selected. Receptor source: a man aged 18 to 29 in good health. Some clones in this sample may be carry-over from other donors' samples.

This chain uses TRBV5-6 with TRBJ1-1; the D gene is possibly TRBD1 (6 bases). Germline V gene lookup returns CDR1 SGHDT and CDR2 YYEEEE. V gave up 2 bases and J gave up 9 bases, with 17 bases separating them. This CDR3 spans 14 amino acids. The CDR3 DNA sequence: TGTGCCAGCAGCTTCGGGCCCCAGGGGAGTAAAGCTTTCTTT. Translation gives CASSFGPQGSKAFF.

CDR3 region: CASSYRDRDYEQYF. DNA of the CDR3: TGTGCCAGCAGTTACCGGGACAGGGACTACGAGCAGTACTTC. The chain carries TRBV27 and TRBJ2-7; TRBD1 matches at 9 bases. This CDR3 region has 14 residues. J gave up 3 bases and V 4 bases, and 4 bases lay outside the gene matches. The germline gives CDR1 MNHEY, CDR2 SMNVEV (reference sequence).

This clone was recorded only once. Here the CDR3 reads CASSRSGGGNTEAFF. The CDR3 nucleotides are TGTGCCAGCAGTCGGTCTGGTGGAGGGAACACTGAAGCTTTCTTT. V is TRBV7-3 and J is TRBJ1-1; no reliable D call. The V gene lost 6 bases and the J gene lost 1 base, with 15 bases spanning the gap. CDR3 size: 15 residues. The germline V gene encodes CDR1 SGHTA and CDR2 FQGTGA. Looking up the rest from reference TRBV7-3 and TRBJ1-1 gives the full variable domain: GAGVSQTPSNKVTEKGKYVELRCDPISGHTALYWYRQSLGQGPEFLIYFQGTGAADDSGLPNDRFFAVRPEGSVSTLKIQRTERGDSAVYLCASSRSGGGNTEAFFGQGTRLTVV.

DNA for the CDR3: TGTGCCAGCAGCCAAGATCGGTGGGAGACCCAGTACTTC. Its translation is CASSQDRWETQYF. J is TRBJ2-5 and V is TRBV14; no firm D call. The CDR3 loop spans 13 amino acids. V dropped 0 bases and J dropped 5 bases, with 7 bases sitting between them. Germline V lookup: CDR1 SGHDN, CDR2 FVKESK.

This chain joins TRBV19 and TRBJ2-3; D is unclear. The CDR3 is 11 amino acids. With 7 bases removed from V and 3 bases from J, the gap between germline ends came to 5 bases. CDR1 is LNHDA, CDR2 SQIVND, per germline (reference sequence). CDR3 loop: CASTGTDTQYF. In DNA, the CDR3 is TGTGCCAGTACAGGAACAGATACGCAGTATTTT. Full variable domain (remainder filled in from reference TRBV19 and TRBJ2-3): DGGITQSPKYLFRKEGQNVTLSCEQNLNHDAMYWYRQDPGQGLRLIYYSQIVNDFQKGDIAEGYSVSREKKESFPLTVTSAQKNPTAFYLCASTGTDTQYFGPGTRLTVL.

The rearrangement links TRBV19 to TRBJ1-5, with 7 bases matching TRBD1. The CDR3 sequence is 15 residues long. Per the germline V gene, CDR1 is LNHDA and CDR2 is SQIVND (reference sequence). The V and J ends lost 4 bases and 4 bases, in that order; junction bases with no gene match: 7. CDR3 amino acids: CASSTGTANNQPQHF. CDR3 DNA sequence: TGTGCCAGTAGTACCGGGACAGCCAATAATCAGCCCCAGCATTTT.

This rearrangement joins TRBV9 to TRBJ2-7; a weak D match, TRBD1 (6 bases). This CDR3 is built from 14 residues. The V end was cut by 4 bases, the J end by 6 bases, with 17 bases between. Germline V gene data show CDR1 as SGDLS and CDR2 as YYNGEE. Here the CDR3 reads CASSIRDMVSEQYF. For the CDR3, the DNA is TGTGCCAGCAGCATCCGGGACATGGTCTCCGAGCAGTACTTC. Combining the CDR3 with reference TRBV9 and TRBJ2-7 gives the whole variable domain DSGVTQTPKHLITATGQRVTLRCSPRSGDLSVYWYQQSLDQGLQFLIQYYNGEERAKGNILERFSAQQFPDLHSELNLSSLELGDSALYFCASSIRDMVSEQYFGPGTRLTVT.

Worth noting for this clone: In the same sample, other DNA sequences code for this CDR3. The chain recombines TRBV19 with TRBJ2-7, with a tentative D call TRBD1 (6 bases). The CDR3 runs 13 residues. The germline CDR1 and CDR2 sequences are LNHDA and SQIVND (reference sequence). V was shortened by 0 bases and J by 3 bases, with 6 bases between the two germline ends. CDR3 protein: CASSIEDSYEQYF. The CDR3 region has the DNA TGTGCCAGTAGTATAGAGGACAGCTACGAGCAGTACTTC.

About this clone itself: Other nucleotide sequences in the sample specify the same CDR3. In DNA form, the CDR3 reads TGTGCCAGCAGCGCCAGTCGGGATACGCAGTATTTT. Amino acid sequence: CASSASRDTQYF. This chain uses TRBV9 with TRBJ2-3; D unresolved. Deletions cut 3 bases from V and 6 bases from J, with 8 bases between. The CDR3 is 12 residues long. Germline CDR1 SGDLS, CDR2 YYNGEE.

As DNA, the CDR3 is TGTGCCAGCAGCCGGGGACAGACATCCTACGAGCAGTACTTC. Protein product: CASSRGQTSYEQYF. The V and J genes are TRBV6-5 and TRBJ2-7, with 7 bases fitting TRBD1. V lost 6 bases, J lost 1 base, and 6 bases stayed unmatched. The CDR3 is made up of 14 amino acids. Germline lookup yields CDR1 MNHEY and CDR2 SVGAGI.

With respect to this clone: The sample has other DNA sequences that encode this CDR3 too. The gene calls are TRBV7-3 and TRBJ2-1; D unclear. Trimming left V 4 bases short and J 9 bases short, with 10 bases between. Germline CDR1 is SGHTA and CDR2 is FQGTGA. CDR3 length equals 12 residues. CDR3 DNA: TGTGCCAGCAGCTCCAATCGAGGTGAGCAGTTCTTC. Protein sequence: CASSSNRGEQFF.

In regard to this clone: The sample has other DNA sequences that encode this CDR3 too. The chain uses TRBV28 and TRBJ2-1; D possibly corresponds to TRBD1 (5 bases). V was trimmed by 5 bases and J by 2 bases, leaving 10 bases between them. The CDR3 covers 14 residues. CDR1 is MDHEN, CDR2 SYDVKM, per germline. CDR3 DNA sequence: TGTGCCAGCAGTCTCACAGGTGCCTACAATGAGCAGTTCTTC. Translated, it gives CASSLTGAYNEQFF.

This sequence joins TRBV6-6 and TRBJ1-1; D might be TRBD1 (6 bases). Germline assignment: CDR1 MNHNY and CDR2 SVGAGI (reference sequence). The CDR3 is 13 amino acids. V was shortened by 5 bases and J by 4 bases, with 11 bases between the two germline ends. The CDR3 sequence is CASSTLQGTEAFF. The CDR3 nucleotides are TGTGCCAGCAGTACCCTACAGGGCACTGAAGCTTTCTTT.

V gene TRBV7-2 combines with J gene TRBJ1-2; TRBD1 agrees at 7 bases. Germline CDR1 and CDR2: SGHTA and FQGNSA. This CDR3 comprises 15 residues. The V and J ends lost 3 bases and 4 bases, in that order; junction bases with no gene match: 8. CDR3 nucleotide sequence: TGTGCCAGCAGCTTTCGACAGGGAGTTGCCTATGGCTACACCTTC. As protein: CASSFRQGVAYGYTF.

The chain employs TRBV7-2 and TRBJ1-2; 8 bases are shared with TRBD1. CDR1 is SGHTA, CDR2 FQGNSA, per germline. V was clipped by 7 bases and J by 1 base; unmatched bases: 11. CDR3 length: 16 residues. The CDR3 DNA sequence: TGTGCCAGCACCTGGACAGGGTGGTGGGTTAACTATGGCTACACCTTC. It specifies CASTWTGWWVNYGYTF.

This rearrangement joins TRBV2 to TRBJ2-7; 8 bases align to TRBD1. Trimming cost V 8 bases and J 2 bases; bases outside gene matches: 5. CDR3 length: 13 residues. From germline, CDR1 is SNHLY and CDR2 FYNNEI. The CDR3 region is CASGAGGPYEQYF. As DNA, the CDR3 is TGTGCCAGCGGTGCAGGGGGCCCCTACGAGCAGTACTTC.

The chain recombines TRBV29-1 with TRBJ2-1; 8 bases map to TRBD2. The junction had 1 base not matched to a gene; V was cut back by 3 bases and J by 0 bases. Germline assignment: CDR1 SQVTM and CDR2 ANQGSEA. CDR3 length: 14 amino acids. This CDR3 reads CSVDREGSYNEQFF. The DNA of the CDR3 is TGCAGCGTTGACCGGGAGGGCTCCTACAATGAGCAGTTCTTC.

With respect to this clone: Other DNA sequences from this sample encode an identical CDR3 as well. The chain links TRBV7-9 to TRBJ2-5, with D possibly TRBD2 on 6 matching bases. V gave up 5 bases and J gave up 7 bases, with 11 bases separating them. The CDR3 covers 12 residues. Per germline, CDR1 SEHNR and CDR2 FQNEAQ (reference sequence). The CDR3, as DNA: TGTGCCAGCAGCCCATCCGGGGGGACCCAGTACTTC. It yields the protein CASSPSGGTQYF.

The chain links TRBV2 to TRBJ2-5, with TRBD2 matching over 13 bases. V was clipped by 4 bases and J by 5 bases; unmatched bases: 4. The CDR3 extends over 15 amino acids. CDR1 is SNHLY, CDR2 FYNNEI, per germline. In nucleotides, the CDR3 is TGTGCCAGCAGTGGACTAGCGGGAGGTCGGGAGACCCAGTACTTC. The encoded protein is CASSGLAGGRETQYF.

This sequence joins TRBV6-6 and TRBJ2-7; D call uncertain. This CDR3 has 13 residues. Germline V gene lookup returns CDR1 MNHNY and CDR2 SVGAGI (reference sequence). V was trimmed by 5 bases and J by 3 bases, leaving 11 bases between them. DNA of the CDR3: TGTGCCAGCAGTGACGCTGTCCACTACGAGCAGTACTTC. Protein sequence: CASSDAVHYEQYF.

This chain connects TRBV4-3 to TRBJ2-7; 7 positions agree with TRBD1. J was trimmed by 6 bases and V by 4 bases; bases with no gene match: 9. In germline, CDR1 is LGHNA, CDR2 YSLEER. The CDR3 consists of 14 residues. The CDR3, as DNA: TGCGCCAGCAGCCTCAGGACAGGTGTTACCGAGCAGTACTTC. Translated, it gives CASSLRTGVTEQYF.

The gene calls are TRBV29-1 and TRBJ1-4; D gene unclear. Germline assignment: CDR1 SQVTM and CDR2 ANQGSEA. V gave up 5 bases and J gave up 0 bases, with 10 bases separating them. This CDR3 is 14 amino acids long. CDR3 bases: TGCAGCGTTAGGAAGGGATCAACTAATGAAAAACTGTTTTTT. Protein product: CSVRKGSTNEKLFF.

The gene calls are TRBV11-2 and TRBJ2-1; possible D gene TRBD2, 6 bases. CDR3 length equals 16 residues. The V end was cut by 3 bases, the J end by 1 base, with 13 bases between. CDR1 SGHAT and CDR2 FQNNGV come from the germline V gene. The CDR3 reads CASSFSGTLSYNEQFF. The CDR3 nucleotides are TGTGCCAGCAGCTTTAGCGGAACCTTATCCTACAATGAGCAGTTCTTC.

The rearrangement uses TRBV15 and TRBJ2-5; 11 nucleotides match TRBD2. Germline V gives CDR1 LNHNV, CDR2 YYDKDF (reference sequence). J was trimmed by 5 bases and V by 2 bases; bases with no gene match: 10. The CDR3 covers 17 residues. The CDR3 coding sequence is TGTGCCACCAGCAGAACAGGCGATAGCGGGAGGGGGGAGACCCAGTACTTC. Translated: CATSRTGDSGRGETQYF.

The gene calls are TRBV28 and TRBJ1-1; tentatively, D is TRBD1 (5 bases). This CDR3 has 15 residues. V was shortened by 2 bases and J by 5 bases, with 15 bases between the two germline ends. Looked up from germline, CDR1 is MDHEN and CDR2 is SYDVKM. CDR3 sequence: CASSLDGPGRTEAFF. The CDR3 nucleotides read TGTGCCAGCAGTTTAGACGGACCAGGGCGGACTGAAGCTTTCTTT.

The CDR3 DNA reads TGTGCCAGCAAGCCGGGACAGGGTCTACAGCCCCAGCATTTT. This translates into CASKPGQGLQPQHF. The chain employs TRBV2 and TRBJ1-5, with TRBD1 identical over 9 bases. CDR3 length: 14 residues. J was trimmed by 7 bases and V by 7 bases; bases with no gene match: 8. Germline V CDR1 and CDR2: SNHLY, FYNNEI.

This chain uses TRBV5-1 with TRBJ2-6; a weak D match, TRBD1 (5 bases). V was cut by 0 bases and J by 13 bases, with 20 bases left in between. The CDR3 contains 16 residues. CDR1 SGHRS and CDR2 YFSETQ come from the germline V gene. In nucleotides, the CDR3 is TGCGCCAGCAGCTTGGAAGGAATGTCTGGGGCTGGGGTCCTGACTTTC. It translates to CASSLEGMSGAGVLTF.

The rearrangement links TRBV2 to TRBJ2-1; D perhaps matches TRBD2 (5 bases). Germline CDR1 and CDR2: SNHLY and FYNNEI. V lost 4 bases to trimming and J lost 4 bases, with 14 bases between them. CDR3 length: 15 amino acids. The CDR3 coding sequence is TGTGCCAGCAGTGCAAGCGGCGGGTTTTACAATGAGCAGTTCTTC. It specifies CASSASGGFYNEQFF.